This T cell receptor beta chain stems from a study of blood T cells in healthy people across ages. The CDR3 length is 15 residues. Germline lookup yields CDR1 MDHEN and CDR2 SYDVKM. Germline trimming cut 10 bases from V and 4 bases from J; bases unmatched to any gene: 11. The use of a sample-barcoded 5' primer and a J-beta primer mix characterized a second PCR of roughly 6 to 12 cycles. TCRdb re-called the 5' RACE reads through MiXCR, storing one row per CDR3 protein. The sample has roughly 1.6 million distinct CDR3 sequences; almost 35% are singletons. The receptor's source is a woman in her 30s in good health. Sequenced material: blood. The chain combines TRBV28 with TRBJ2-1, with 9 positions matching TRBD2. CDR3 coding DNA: TGTGCCACCCTCAACGGACTAGCGCTATACAATGAGCAGTTCTTC. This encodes CATLNGLALYNEQFF.